The T cell receptor (beta chain) under discussion was sequenced for a study of cytomegalovirus exposure and HLA in healthy donors. Study observations and caveats: Presence/absence analyses took donor sequencing depth as roughly uniform.

A remark on this clone: Its antigen is not known.

60 Vbeta and 13 Jbeta primers were used in PCR. Per the original data handling: Later work found 65 million to 90 million unique TCR beta chains, with 10 million to 14 million shared. Sequencing was performed with immunoSEQ multiplex PCR; in TCRdb, only in-frame clones are kept and a portion is missing. For V, J and clone size, that table is used; D and trimming come from the DNA. This sample yields some 190,000 clones, of which 70% to 75% are seen a single time; about 4.6% belongs to the top ten. This CDR3 region has 15 residues. Germline CDR1 SGHTA, CDR2 FQGNSA. Trimming cost V 1 base and J 3 bases, with 12 bases left between them.

The rearrangement joins TRBV7-2 to TRBJ1-1; the D gene is possibly TRBD1 (5 bases). The clonotype comes from a man aged 25 to 40 in good health and CMV-seropositive. Material: PBMCs. DNA of the CDR3: TGTGCCAGCAGCTTAGGAGCAGGGATGGACACTGAAGCTTTCTTT. This translates into CASSLGAGMDTEAFF.